The TCR beta chain described here comes from a study of blood T cell repertoires in COVID-19. The V end was cut by 4 bases, the J end by 2 bases, with 9 bases between. Germline lookup yields CDR1 SGHTA and CDR2 FQGTGA. The CDR3 length is 15 residues. Cohort assignment relied on participant-reported clinical history. Assay: immunoSEQ multiplex PCR; the TCRdb copy retains only in-frame clones and omits some. The sample records under 500,000 clones, about 90% being singletons. This TCR came from a woman aged 18-29 years with acute COVID-19. Sequenced material: PBMCs or T cells enriched from blood (not recorded which). This chain uses TRBV7-3 with TRBJ2-6; TRBD2 might be the D (5 bases). The CDR3 DNA is TGTGCCAGCAGCTCTGAGGGTACTGGGGCCAACGTCCTGACTTTC. Its protein is CASSSEGTGANVLTF.